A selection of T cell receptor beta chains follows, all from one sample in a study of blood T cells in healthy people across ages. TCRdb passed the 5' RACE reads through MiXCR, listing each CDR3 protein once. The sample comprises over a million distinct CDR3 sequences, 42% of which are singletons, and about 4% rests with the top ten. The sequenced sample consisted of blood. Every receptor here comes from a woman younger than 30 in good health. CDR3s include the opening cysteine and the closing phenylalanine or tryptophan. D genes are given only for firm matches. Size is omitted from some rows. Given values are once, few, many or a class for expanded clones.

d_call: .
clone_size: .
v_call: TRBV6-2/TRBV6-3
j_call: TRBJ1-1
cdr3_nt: TGTGCCAGCAGTCCTAGTGTGAAAAACACTGAAGCTTTCTTT
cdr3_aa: CASSPSVKNTEAFF

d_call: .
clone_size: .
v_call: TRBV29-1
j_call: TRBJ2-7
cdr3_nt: TGCAGCGTCCAAAAGGGGGTTTACGAGCAGTACTTC
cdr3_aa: CSVQKGVYEQYF

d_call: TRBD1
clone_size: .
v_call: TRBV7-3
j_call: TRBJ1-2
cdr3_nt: TGTGCCAGCAGCCCCCAAACAGGGGGCGGAGGCGGCTACACCTTC
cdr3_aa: CASSPQTGGGGGYTF

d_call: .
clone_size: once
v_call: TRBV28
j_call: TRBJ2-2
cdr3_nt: TGTGCCAGCAGTGATCCAGGATACACCGGGGAGCTGTTTTTT
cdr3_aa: CASSDPGYTGELFF

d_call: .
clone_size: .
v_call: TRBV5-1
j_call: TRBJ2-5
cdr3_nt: TGCGCCAGCAGCCCCCCGGTTTGGGATCGGAGGGAGACCCAGTACTTC
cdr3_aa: CASSPPVWDRRETQYF

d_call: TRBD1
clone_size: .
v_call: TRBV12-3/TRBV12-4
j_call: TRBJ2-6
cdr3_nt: TGTGCCAGCAGACCGGGACAGTCCTCTGGGGCCAACGTCCTGACTTTC
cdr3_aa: CASRPGQSSGANVLTF

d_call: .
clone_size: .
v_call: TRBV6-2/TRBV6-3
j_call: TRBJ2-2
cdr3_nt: TGTGCCAGCAGAGAATTAGCAGGGGAGACCGGGGAGCTGTTTTTT
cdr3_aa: CASRELAGETGELFF

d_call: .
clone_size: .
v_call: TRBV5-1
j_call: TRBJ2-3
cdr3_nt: TGCGCCAGCAGCTTCGGGGCTACCACAGATACGCAGTATTTT
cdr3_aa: CASSFGATTDTQYF

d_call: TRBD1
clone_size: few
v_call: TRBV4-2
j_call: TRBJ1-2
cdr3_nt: TGTGCCAGCAGCCAACGGGACAGGGCTATAGCTAACTATGGCTACACCTTC
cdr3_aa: CASSQRDRAIANYGYTF

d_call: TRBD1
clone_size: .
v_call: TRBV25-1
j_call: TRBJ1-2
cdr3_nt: TGTGCCTCACAAAGGGACAGGGATGGGAACTATGGCCACACCTTC
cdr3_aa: CASQRDRDGNYGHTF

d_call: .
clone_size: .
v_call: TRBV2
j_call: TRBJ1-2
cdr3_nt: TGTGCCAGCAGTGAATTGGGGGTCTCTGGCTACACCTTC
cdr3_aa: CASSELGVSGYTF

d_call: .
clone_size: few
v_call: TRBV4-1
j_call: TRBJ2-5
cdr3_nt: TGCGCCAGCAGCCAAGAAGCCTACCAGACCCTCTACCAAGAGACCCAGTACTTC
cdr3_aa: CASSQEAYQTLYQETQYF

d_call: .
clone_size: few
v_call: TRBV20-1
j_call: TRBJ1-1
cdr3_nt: TGCAGTGCTACAGACATACGACAGCTGAACACTGAAGCTTTCTTT
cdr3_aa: CSATDIRQLNTEAFF

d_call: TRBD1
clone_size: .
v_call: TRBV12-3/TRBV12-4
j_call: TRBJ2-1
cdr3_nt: TGTACCAGCAGGCCAACCGGGACAGGGACCCCTGAGCAGTTCTTC
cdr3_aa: CTSRPTGTGTPEQFF

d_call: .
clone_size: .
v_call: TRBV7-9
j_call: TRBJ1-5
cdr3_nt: TGTGCCAGCAGCTCCGGATTGACCCGGGACATGGTATCTCAGCCCCAGCATTTT
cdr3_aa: CASSSGLTRDMVSQPQHF

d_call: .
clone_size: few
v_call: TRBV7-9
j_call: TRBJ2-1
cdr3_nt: TGTGCCAGCAGCCCTCGAATCGGGGGCTCCTACAATGAGCAGTTCTTC
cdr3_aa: CASSPRIGGSYNEQFF

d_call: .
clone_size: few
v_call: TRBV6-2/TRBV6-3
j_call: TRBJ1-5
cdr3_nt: TGTGCCAGCAGTTCAACGAGGACAGTTGGAAGCAGCAATCAGCCCCAGCATTTT
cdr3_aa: CASSSTRTVGSSNQPQHF

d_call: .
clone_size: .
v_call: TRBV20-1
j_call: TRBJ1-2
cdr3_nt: TGCAGTGCTAGACAGGAGGTGCACTATGGCTACACCTTC
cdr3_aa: CSARQEVHYGYTF

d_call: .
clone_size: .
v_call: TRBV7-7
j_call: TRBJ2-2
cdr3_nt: TGTGCTAGCAGCTTAGATATAGGCACCGGGGAGCTGTTTTTT
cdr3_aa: CASSLDIGTGELFF

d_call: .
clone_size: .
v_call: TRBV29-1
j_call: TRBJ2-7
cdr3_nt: TGCAGCGTAAGCAACGACGAGCAGTACTTC
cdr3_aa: CSVSNDEQYF

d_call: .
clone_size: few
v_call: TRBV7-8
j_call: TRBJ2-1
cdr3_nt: TGTGCCAGCAGCTTAGCTGGCATGAGCTCCTACAATGAGCAGTTCTTC
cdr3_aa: CASSLAGMSSYNEQFF

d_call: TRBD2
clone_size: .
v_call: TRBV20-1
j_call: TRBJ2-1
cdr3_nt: TGCAGTGCTTTACGACTAGCGGGAGATATTCCTGAGCAGTTCTTC
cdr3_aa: CSALRLAGDIPEQFF

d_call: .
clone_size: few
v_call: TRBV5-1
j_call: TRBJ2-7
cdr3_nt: TGCGCCAGCAGTCCAGGGGATGGCCGAGAGCAGTACTTC
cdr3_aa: CASSPGDGREQYF

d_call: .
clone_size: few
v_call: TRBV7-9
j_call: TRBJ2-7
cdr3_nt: TGTGCCAGCAGCTTCCCCCAGATCTCCTACGAGCAGTACTTC
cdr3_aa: CASSFPQISYEQYF

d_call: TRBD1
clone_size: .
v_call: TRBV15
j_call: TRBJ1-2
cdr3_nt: TGTGCCACCAGGCTGACAGGGGGTAACTATGGCTACACCTTC
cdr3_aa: CATRLTGGNYGYTF

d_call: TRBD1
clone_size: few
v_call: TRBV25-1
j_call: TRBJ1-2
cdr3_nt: TGTGCCAGCAGCTCTTTACAGGGGAGGGATGGCTACACCTTC
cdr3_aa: CASSSLQGRDGYTF

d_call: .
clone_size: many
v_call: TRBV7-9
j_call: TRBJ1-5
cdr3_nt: TGTGCCAGCAGCTCAGGGCTAAATCAGCCCCAGCATTTT
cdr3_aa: CASSSGLNQPQHF

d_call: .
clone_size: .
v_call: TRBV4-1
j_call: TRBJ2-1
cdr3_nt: TGCGCCAGCAGCCAAGTACTGACATTGAGCTCCTACAATGAGCGGTTCTTC
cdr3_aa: CASSQVLTLSSYNERFF

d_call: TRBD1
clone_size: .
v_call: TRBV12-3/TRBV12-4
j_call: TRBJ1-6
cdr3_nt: TGTGCCAGCAGCGACAGGGTCGGTTCACCCCTCCACTTT
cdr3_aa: CASSDRVGSPLHF

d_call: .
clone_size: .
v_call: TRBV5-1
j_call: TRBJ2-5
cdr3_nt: TGCGCCAGCAGGCCTGTCTACCGAAAGGCCCAAGAGACCCAGTACTTC
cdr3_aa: CASRPVYRKAQETQYF

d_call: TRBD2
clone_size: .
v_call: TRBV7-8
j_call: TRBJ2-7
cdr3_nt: TGTGCCAGCAGCTGGGGAACTAGCGGGAGAAACGAGCAGTACTTC
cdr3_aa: CASSWGTSGRNEQYF

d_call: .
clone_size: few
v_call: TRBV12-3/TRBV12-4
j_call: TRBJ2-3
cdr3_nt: TGTGCCAGCAGCATTTGGGGACGCACAGATACGCAGTATTTT
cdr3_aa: CASSIWGRTDTQYF

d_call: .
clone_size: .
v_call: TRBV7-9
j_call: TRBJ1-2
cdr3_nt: TGTGCCAGCAGCGGGCGGACGGAGATTAACTATGGCTACACCTTC
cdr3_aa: CASSGRTEINYGYTF

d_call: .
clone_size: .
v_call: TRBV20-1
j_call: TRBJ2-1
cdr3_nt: TGCAGTGCTTTGGGGGTGTATGAGCAGTTCTTC
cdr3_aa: CSALGVYEQFF

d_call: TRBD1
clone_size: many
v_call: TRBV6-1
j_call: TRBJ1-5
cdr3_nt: TGTGCCAGCAGTGCGACAGGGTATAGCAATCAGCCCCAGCATTTT
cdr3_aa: CASSATGYSNQPQHF

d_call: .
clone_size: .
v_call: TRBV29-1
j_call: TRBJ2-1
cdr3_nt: TGCAGCGTTGACGGCGGGCCATATTACAATGAGCAGTTCTTC
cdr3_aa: CSVDGGPYYNEQFF

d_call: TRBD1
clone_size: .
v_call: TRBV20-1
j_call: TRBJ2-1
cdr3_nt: TGCAGTGCTAGCTACAGGGGTATGAGAAATGAGCAGTTCTTC
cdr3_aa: CSASYRGMRNEQFF

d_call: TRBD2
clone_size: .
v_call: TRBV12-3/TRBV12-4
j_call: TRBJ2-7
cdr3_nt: TGTGCCAGCAGTTTAGGGCGGGAGAGCTTTAGGAGCTCCTACAATGAGCAGTACTTC
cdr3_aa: CASSLGRESFRSSYNEQYF

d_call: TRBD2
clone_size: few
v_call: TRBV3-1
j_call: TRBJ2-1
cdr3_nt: TGTGCCAGCAGCGCGAGGACTAGCGGGATCAATGAGCAGTTCTTC
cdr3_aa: CASSARTSGINEQFF

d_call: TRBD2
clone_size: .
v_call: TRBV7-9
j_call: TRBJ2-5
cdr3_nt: TGTGCCAGCAGCTTAGATTTTTTACGGGAGGGAATGAAAGAGACCCAGTACTTC
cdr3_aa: CASSLDFLREGMKETQYF

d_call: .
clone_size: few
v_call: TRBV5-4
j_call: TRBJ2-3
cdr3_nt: TGTGCCAGCAGCACTGGTGCAGGTTTGGCAGATACGCAGTATTTT
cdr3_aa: CASSTGAGLADTQYF

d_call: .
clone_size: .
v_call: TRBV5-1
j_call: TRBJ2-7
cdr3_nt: TGCGCCAGCAGCCAGGAGGGGGTAACCTACGAGCAGTACTTC
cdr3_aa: CASSQEGVTYEQYF

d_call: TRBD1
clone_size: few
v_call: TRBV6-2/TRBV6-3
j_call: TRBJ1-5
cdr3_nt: TGTGCCAGCAGTTACTCGAAGGGGGCGGCGCAGCCCCAGCATTTT
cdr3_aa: CASSYSKGAAQPQHF

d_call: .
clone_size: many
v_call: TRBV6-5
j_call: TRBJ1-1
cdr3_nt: TGTGCCAGCAGCAAGGACGGGGGTAACACTGAAGCTTTCTTT
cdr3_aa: CASSKDGGNTEAFF

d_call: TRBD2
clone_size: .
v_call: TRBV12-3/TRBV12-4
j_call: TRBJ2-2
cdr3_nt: TGTGCCAGCAGTCGGACTAGCGGGGATACCGGGGAGCTGTTTTTT
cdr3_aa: CASSRTSGDTGELFF

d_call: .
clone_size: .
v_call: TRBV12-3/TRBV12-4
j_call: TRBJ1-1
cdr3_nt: TGTGCCAGCAGTTATGGGGGGTTGGCTGAAGCTTTCTTT
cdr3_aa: CASSYGGLAEAFF

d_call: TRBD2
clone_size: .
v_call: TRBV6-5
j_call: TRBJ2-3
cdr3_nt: TGTGCCAGCAGTCCCATAGCGGGAGACGCAGATACGCAGTATTTT
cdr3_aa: CASSPIAGDADTQYF

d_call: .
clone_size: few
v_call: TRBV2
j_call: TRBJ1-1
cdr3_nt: TGTGCCAGCAGTGAAGTTCCGGCTGAAGCTTTCTTT
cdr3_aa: CASSEVPAEAFF